The clone carrying this TCR beta chain appeared once. The data were obtained in a study of blood T cell repertoires in COVID-19. Study in general: Nucleic acid was either cDNA or gDNA, and it came from T cells, B-cell-depleted T cells, or PBMCs.

Germline values: CDR1 SGHNT, CDR2 YYREEE (reference sequence). V lost 1 base to trimming and J lost 3 bases; unmatched junction nucleotides: 16. This CDR3 spans 18 amino acids. Here immunoSEQ multiplex PCR was the method, and the copy in TCRdb shows in-frame clones only, minus some. The repertoire consists of about 41,000 clones, with 70% to 90% occurring once and the leading ten covering 3.5% to 5.5%. The receptor comes from a man in his 60s with acute or convalescent COVID-19. This sequence joins TRBV5-4 and TRBJ2-7; 7 nucleotides align to TRBD1. Sample: peripheral blood. CDR3 nucleotide sequence: TGTGCCAGCAGCTTGTACAGGGGTCAATGGTTTGGGGACTACGAGCAGTACTTC. This gives the protein CASSLYRGQWFGDYEQYF.